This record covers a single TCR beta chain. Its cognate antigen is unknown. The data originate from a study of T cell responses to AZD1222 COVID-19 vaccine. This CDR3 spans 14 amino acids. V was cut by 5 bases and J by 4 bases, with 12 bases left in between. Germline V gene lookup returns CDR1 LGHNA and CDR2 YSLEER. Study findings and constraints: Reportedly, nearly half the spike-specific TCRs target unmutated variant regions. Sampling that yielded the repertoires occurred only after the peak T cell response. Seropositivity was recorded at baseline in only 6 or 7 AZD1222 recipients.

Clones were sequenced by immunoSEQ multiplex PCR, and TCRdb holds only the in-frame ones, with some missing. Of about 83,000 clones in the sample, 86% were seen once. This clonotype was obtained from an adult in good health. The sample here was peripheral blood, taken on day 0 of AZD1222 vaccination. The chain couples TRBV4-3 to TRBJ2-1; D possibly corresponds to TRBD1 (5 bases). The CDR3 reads CASSGLGRYNEQFF. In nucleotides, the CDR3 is TGCGCCAGCAGCGGCCTGGGGCGGTACAATGAGCAGTTCTTC.